The 21 T cell receptor beta chains given below trace back to one sample, sequenced in a study of blood T cells in healthy people across ages. The second PCR ran about 6 to 12 cycles with a sample-barcoded 5' primer and J-beta primers. TCRdb re-analysed the 5' RACE reads in MiXCR, keeping a single row per CDR3 protein. The sample carries about 1.4 million distinct CDR3 sequences, approximately 60% recorded once. Sample: blood. All receptors come from a man younger than 30 in good health.

There are a few counts of this clonotype. This chain connects TRBV27 to TRBJ1-5; D remains unclear. The CDR3 is 13 amino acids. Trimming removed 2 bases at V and 7 bases at J, with 9 bases between. Germline lookup yields CDR1 MNHEY and CDR2 SMNVEV (reference sequence). CDR3: CASSLGRKQPQHF. The CDR3 nucleotides are TGTGCCAGCAGTTTAGGGCGAAAACAGCCCCAGCATTTT.

The chain couples TRBV20-1 to TRBJ1-2, with D hard to call. The CDR3 contains 14 residues. The V and J ends lost 1 base and 0 bases respectively, with 9 bases between them. Germline V gives CDR1 DFQATT, CDR2 SNEGSKA (reference sequence). CDR3 DNA: TGCAGTGCTAGAGTTGCGACTTCTAACTATGGCTACACCTTC. This gives the protein CSARVATSNYGYTF.

This clonotype was counted once. This chain joins TRBV7-2 and TRBJ1-5, with 10 bases lining up with TRBD1. CDR3 length: 19 amino acids. Germline loops: CDR1 SGHTA, CDR2 FQGNSA. Losses at the gene ends were 4 bases for V and 2 bases for J; bases not matched to a gene: 14. CDR3 DNA: TGTGCCAGCAGCTCTCCGGGACAGGGGAGTAGTTTTGGCAATCAGCCCCAGCATTTT. Residues: CASSSPGQGSSFGNQPQHF.

This chain connects TRBV20-1 to TRBJ2-7, with unresolved D. Trimming removed 3 bases at V and 5 bases at J, with 11 bases between. CDR1 and CDR2 from the germline V gene are DFQATT and SNEGSKA (reference sequence). This CDR3 spans 12 amino acids. The CDR3 reads CSARTTWDEQYF. The CDR3 coding sequence is TGCAGTGCTAGGACAACCTGGGACGAGCAGTACTTC.

The rearrangement joins TRBV6-5 to TRBJ2-5; 8 nucleotides match TRBD1. V lost 0 bases to trimming and J lost 5 bases; unmatched junction nucleotides: 17. In germline, CDR1 is MNHEY, CDR2 SVGAGI. The CDR3 has 19 residues. Written as DNA, the CDR3 is TGTGCCAGCAGTTACTCACCGGGCCCAACAGGGGGAGATAGGGAGACCCAGTACTTC. Protein: CASSYSPGPTGGDRETQYF.

This sequence joins TRBV6-1 and TRBJ2-7, with D unclear. V was clipped by 3 bases and J by 7 bases, with 19 bases between them. This CDR3 is 15 amino acids long. Germline V gene data show CDR1 as MNHNS and CDR2 as SASEGT. DNA of the CDR3: TGTGCCAGCAGTGAGATAGCCGGCTCCTACAATGAGCAGTACTTC. Its protein product is CASSEIAGSYNEQYF.

The rearrangement links TRBV14 to TRBJ2-7, with TRBD2 as a possible D gene (5 bases). The CDR3 extends over 15 amino acids. Trimming cost V 3 bases and J 4 bases, with 16 bases left between them. Germline V gene sequence: CDR1 SGHDN, CDR2 FVKESK. In nucleotides, the CDR3 is TGTGCCAGCAGCCATTTTGGTGAGGGCCAATACGAGCAGTACTTC. Its protein product is CASSHFGEGQYEQYF. Supplemented by reference TRBV14 and TRBJ2-7, the full variable domain reads EAGVTQFPSHSVIEKGQTVTLRCDPISGHDNLYWYRRVMGKEIKFLLHFVKESKQDESGMPNNRFLAERTGGTYSTLKVQPAELEDSGVYFCASSHFGEGQYEQYFGPGTRLTVT.

The chain has TRBV7-2 and TRBJ2-7; D remains unclear. CDR1 and CDR2 (germline): SGHTA, FQGNSA. The ends were cut back, 5 bases at V and 0 bases at J, with 11 bases in the middle. The CDR3 spans 14 residues. DNA for the CDR3: TGTGCCAGCAGCGTTACAGCACTCTCCTACGAGCAGTACTTC. Translating it yields CASSVTALSYEQYF.

This sequence joins TRBV7-9 and TRBJ2-7, with 7 bases that match TRBD2. J was trimmed by 5 bases and V by 3 bases; bases with no gene match: 10. The CDR3 sequence is 15 residues long. Germline CDR1 reads SEHNR; CDR2 reads FQNEAQ (reference sequence). The CDR3 loop is CASSFPLAYGDEQYF. In DNA, the CDR3 is TGTGCCAGCAGCTTCCCACTAGCGTACGGGGACGAGCAGTACTTC.

In this sample, this clonotype turned up once. The CDR3 DNA follows: TGCGCCAGCAGCCAAAGTACTAGTTCCTACAATGAGCAGTTCTTC. Protein product: CASSQSTSSYNEQFF. The chain couples TRBV4-1 to TRBJ2-1; possible D gene TRBD2, 5 bases. Trimming removed 2 bases at V and 1 base at J, with 9 bases between. Germline V gives CDR1 MGHRA, CDR2 YSYEKL. This CDR3 has 15 amino acids.

V gene TRBV7-2 combines with J gene TRBJ2-1; D is unclear. CDR3 length: 13 residues. Germline V gives CDR1 SGHTA, CDR2 FQGNSA. Trimming left V 0 bases short and J 8 bases short, with 8 bases between. Here the CDR3 reads CASSLAYADEQFF. DNA of the CDR3: TGTGCCAGCAGCTTAGCGTATGCGGATGAGCAGTTCTTC.

The chain uses TRBV20-1 and TRBJ1-2; TRBD1 is a possible D gene (6 bases). This CDR3 has 14 amino acids. The V end lost 8 bases, the J end lost 6 bases, and 22 bases lay between the germline ends. Per germline, CDR1 DFQATT and CDR2 SNEGSKA (reference sequence). CDR3 DNA: TGCAGTTACCGTGGGGGAGGGCAGGGGAATGGCTACACCTTC. Encoded protein: CSYRGGGQGNGYTF.

V gene TRBV29-1 combines with J gene TRBJ2-3; D is possibly TRBD1 (6 bases). Per the germline V gene, CDR1 is SQVTM and CDR2 is ANQGSEA. Trimming took 4 bases from V and 14 from J, leaving 19 bases between them. The CDR3 has 12 amino acids. This CDR3 reads CSVGDPDRSPYF. CDR3 bases: TGCAGCGTTGGGGACCCGGACAGAAGTCCGTATTTT.

This chain links TRBV7-2 with TRBJ2-3; possibly TRBD1 for D (5 bases). This CDR3 comprises 16 residues. V was shortened by 1 base and J by 0 bases, with 11 bases between the two germline ends. The germline V gene has CDR1 SGHTA and CDR2 FQGNSA. The CDR3 DNA reads as TGTGCCAGCAGCTTAGTTACAGGATCTAGCACAGATACGCAGTATTTT. Its translation is CASSLVTGSSTDTQYF.

The V call is TRBV29-1, the J call TRBJ2-1; a possible D gene is TRBD1 (6 bases). Germline CDR1 reads SQVTM; CDR2 reads ANQGSEA. V was shortened by 6 bases and J by 9 bases, with 15 bases between the two germline ends. The length of the CDR3 is 12 residues. Written as DNA, the CDR3 is TGCAGCGTGGCTCAGGGACACAGTGAGCAGTTCTTC. Its protein product is CSVAQGHSEQFF.

The chain joins TRBV7-2 to TRBJ2-2; tentatively, D is TRBD1 (5 bases). Germline V gives CDR1 SGHTA, CDR2 FQGNSA. V lost 3 bases and J lost 6, with 14 bases in between. The CDR3 is made up of 15 amino acids. In nucleotides, the CDR3 is TGTGCCAGCAGCTTGGTGTCAGGGAATCCCGGGGAGCTGTTTTTT. This sequence encodes CASSLVSGNPGELFF.

The chain has TRBV11-1 and TRBJ2-4; D unresolved. The end of the DNA aligns better with TRBJ2-7, so the J call may be wrong. The CDR3 totals 14 residues. The germline V gene encodes CDR1 SGHAT and CDR2 FQDESV (reference sequence). The chain's CDR3 is CASSPKTLSYEQYF. In DNA, the CDR3 is TGTGCCAGCAGCCCTAAGACCCTCTCCTACGAGCAGTACTTC.

The J gene is TRBJ2-5, the V gene TRBV5-1, with D possibly matching TRBD2 (5 bases). Judging by the DNA end, TRBJ2-7 fits better; the J call may be wrong. From germline, CDR1 is SGHRS and CDR2 YFSETQ. The CDR3 runs 14 residues. The CDR3, as DNA: TGCGCCAGCAGCCCAACTTTGGCGGGCTACGAGCAGTACTTC. Its translation is CASSPTLAGYEQYF.

This clonotype was picked up a small number of times. The gene calls are TRBV29-1 and TRBJ1-2; TRBD1 aligns across 11 bases. This CDR3 is 14 amino acids long. Unmatched junction bases numbered 10, after V lost 6 bases and J lost 7 bases. Germline-derived CDR1 and CDR2 are SQVTM and ANQGSEA. CDR3 DNA: TGCAGCGTAGAGGACAGGGGGCGTAGTGTTGGCTACACCTTC. Its translation is CSVEDRGRSVGYTF.

V and J are TRBV7-2 and TRBJ2-5, with D uncertain. The V end lost 4 bases, the J end lost 11 bases, and 11 bases lay between the germline ends. The CDR3 is made up of 11 amino acids. Germline assignment: CDR1 SGHTA and CDR2 FQGNSA. CDR3 DNA: TGTGCCAGCAGCTCCCTCAGAGAGCAGTACTTC. Translated: CASSSLREQYF. The full variable domain, its missing parts supplied by reference TRBV7-2 and TRBJ2-5, is GAGVSQSPSNKVTEKGKDVELRCDPISGHTALYWYRQSLGQGLEFLIYFQGNSAPDKSGLPSDRFSAERTGGSVSTLTIQRTQQEDSAVYLCASSSLREQYFGPGTRLLVL.

The CDR3 here is CASSLTSAGGYEQYF. In DNA form, the CDR3 reads TGTGCCAGCAGCTTAACGTCGGCGGGGGGTTACGAGCAGTACTTC. V gene TRBV7-2 combines with J gene TRBJ2-7, with 8 bases lining up with TRBD2. Germline trimming cut 2 bases from V and 4 bases from J; bases unmatched to any gene: 7. The CDR3 is 15 residues long. In germline, CDR1 is SGHTA, CDR2 FQGNSA.